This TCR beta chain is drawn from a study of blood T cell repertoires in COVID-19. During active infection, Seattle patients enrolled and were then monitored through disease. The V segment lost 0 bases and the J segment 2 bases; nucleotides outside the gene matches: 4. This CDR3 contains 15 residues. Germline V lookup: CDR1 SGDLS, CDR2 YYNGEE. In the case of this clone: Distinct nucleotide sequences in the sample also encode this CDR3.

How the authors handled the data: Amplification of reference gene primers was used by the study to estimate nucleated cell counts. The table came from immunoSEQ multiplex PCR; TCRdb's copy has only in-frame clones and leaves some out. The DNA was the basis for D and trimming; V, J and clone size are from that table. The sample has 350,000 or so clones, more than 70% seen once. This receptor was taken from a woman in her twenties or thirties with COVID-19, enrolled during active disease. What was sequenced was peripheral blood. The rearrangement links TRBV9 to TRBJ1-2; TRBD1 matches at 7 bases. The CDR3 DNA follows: TGTGCCAGCAGCGTAGGCTCAGGGGGAAACTATGGCTACACCTTC. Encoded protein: CASSVGSGGNYGYTF.